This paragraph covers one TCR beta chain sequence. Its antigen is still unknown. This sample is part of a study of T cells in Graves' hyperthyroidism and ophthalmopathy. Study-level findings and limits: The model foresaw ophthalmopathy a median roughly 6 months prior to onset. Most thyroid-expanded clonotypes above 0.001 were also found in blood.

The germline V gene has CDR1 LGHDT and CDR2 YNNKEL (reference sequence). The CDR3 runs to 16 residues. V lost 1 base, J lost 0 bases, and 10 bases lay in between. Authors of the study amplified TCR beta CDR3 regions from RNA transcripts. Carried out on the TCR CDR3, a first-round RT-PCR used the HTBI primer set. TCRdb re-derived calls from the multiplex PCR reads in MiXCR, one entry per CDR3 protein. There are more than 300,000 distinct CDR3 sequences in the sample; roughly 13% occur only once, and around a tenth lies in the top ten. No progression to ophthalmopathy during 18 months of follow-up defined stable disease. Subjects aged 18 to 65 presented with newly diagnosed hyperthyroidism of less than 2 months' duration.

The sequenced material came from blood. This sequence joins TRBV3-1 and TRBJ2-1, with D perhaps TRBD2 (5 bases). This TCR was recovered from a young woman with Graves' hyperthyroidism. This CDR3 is CASSQGRAYSYNEQFF. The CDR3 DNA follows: TGTGCCAGCAGCCAAGGGCGGGCCTACTCCTACAATGAGCAGTTCTTC.